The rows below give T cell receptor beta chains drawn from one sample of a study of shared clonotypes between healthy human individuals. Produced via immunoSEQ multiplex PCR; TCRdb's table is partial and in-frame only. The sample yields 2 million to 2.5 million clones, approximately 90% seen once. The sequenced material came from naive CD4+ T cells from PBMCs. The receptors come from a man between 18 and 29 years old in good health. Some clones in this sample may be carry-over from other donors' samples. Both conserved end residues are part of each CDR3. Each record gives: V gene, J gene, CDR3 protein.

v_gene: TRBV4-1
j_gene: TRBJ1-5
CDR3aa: CASSQDLGRSYQPQHF

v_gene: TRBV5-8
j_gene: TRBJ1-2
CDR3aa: CASRGTGRIAGYTF

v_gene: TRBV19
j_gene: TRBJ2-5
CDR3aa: CASKDRGSQETQYF

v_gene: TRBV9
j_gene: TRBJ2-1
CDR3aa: CASSVGGAGAYNEQFF

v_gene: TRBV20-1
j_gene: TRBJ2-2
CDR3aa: CSATPTGELFF

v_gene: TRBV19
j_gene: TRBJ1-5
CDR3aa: CASSDRGNQPQHF

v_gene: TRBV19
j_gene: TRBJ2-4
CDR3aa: CASSIDSVAKNIQYF

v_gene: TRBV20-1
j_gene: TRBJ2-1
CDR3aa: CSATGYNEQFF

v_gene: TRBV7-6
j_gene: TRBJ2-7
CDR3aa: CASSRRGGQGSYEQYF

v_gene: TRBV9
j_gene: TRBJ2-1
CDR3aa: CASSSGLAVYSYNEQFF

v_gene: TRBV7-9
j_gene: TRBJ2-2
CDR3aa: CASSTDPGELFF

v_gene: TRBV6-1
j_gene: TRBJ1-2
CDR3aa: CASSEREGVYGYTF

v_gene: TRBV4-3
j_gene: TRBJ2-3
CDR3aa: CASSQPPRTGLADTQYF

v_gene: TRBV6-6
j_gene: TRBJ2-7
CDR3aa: CASSPGDRYEQYF

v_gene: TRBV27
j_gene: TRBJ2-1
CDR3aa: CASGTGLFYNEQFF

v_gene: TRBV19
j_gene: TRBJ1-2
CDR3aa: CASTPGTGGNYGYTF

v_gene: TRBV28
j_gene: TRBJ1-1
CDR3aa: CASSLYSRGADAFF

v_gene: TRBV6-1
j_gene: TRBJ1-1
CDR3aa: CASSESVRLTRAFF

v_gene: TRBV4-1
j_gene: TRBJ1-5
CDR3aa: CASSQEVVSNQPQHF

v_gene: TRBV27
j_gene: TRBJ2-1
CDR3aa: CASSSGTSGRASYNEQFF

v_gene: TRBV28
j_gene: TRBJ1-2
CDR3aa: CASSLLSGYTF

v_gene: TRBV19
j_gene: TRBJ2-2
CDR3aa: CASSIWDRGTGELFF

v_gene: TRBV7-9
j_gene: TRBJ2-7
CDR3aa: CASSLRTGGIYEQYF

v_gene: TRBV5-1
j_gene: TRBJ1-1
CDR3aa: CASSLRTGGASTEAFF

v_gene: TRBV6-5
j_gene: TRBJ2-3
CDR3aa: CASSYGGRGGTDTQYF

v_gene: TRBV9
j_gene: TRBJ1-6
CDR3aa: CASSATGTNSPLHF

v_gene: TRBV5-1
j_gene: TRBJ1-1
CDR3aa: CASSSGIGNTEAFF

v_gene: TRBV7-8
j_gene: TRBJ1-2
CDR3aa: CASSLAGSRGWYGYTF

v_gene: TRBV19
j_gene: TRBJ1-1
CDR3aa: CASSIRQYTEAFF

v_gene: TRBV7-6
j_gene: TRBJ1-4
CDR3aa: CASSLDDRGLSYEKLFF

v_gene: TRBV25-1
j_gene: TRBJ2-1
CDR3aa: CASSEWGASRDNEQFF

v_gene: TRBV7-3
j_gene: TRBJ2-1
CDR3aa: CASSFQGSEQFF

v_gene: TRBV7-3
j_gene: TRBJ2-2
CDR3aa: CASSSGTGGGELFF

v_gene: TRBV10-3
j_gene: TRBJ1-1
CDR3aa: CAISIRSAGLAEAFF

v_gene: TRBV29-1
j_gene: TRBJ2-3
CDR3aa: CSVNGRYTDTQYF

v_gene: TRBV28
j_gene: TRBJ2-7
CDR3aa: CASSFGSYEQYF

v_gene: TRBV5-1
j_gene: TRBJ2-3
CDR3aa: CASSLDGSAASTDTQYF

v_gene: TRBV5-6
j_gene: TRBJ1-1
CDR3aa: CASSLAVGNTEAFF

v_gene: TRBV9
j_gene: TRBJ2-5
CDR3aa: CASSRERRETQYF

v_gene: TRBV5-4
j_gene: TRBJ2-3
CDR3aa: CASRSDRLTDTQYF

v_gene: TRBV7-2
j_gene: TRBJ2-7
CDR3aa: CASSLGLAGEVDEQYF

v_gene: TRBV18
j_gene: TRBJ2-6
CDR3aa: CASSPSGTPGANVLTF

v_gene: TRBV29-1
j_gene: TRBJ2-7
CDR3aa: CSVDTVYGGGEQYF

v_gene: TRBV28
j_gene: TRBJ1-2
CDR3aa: CASSLIAPGGYGYTF

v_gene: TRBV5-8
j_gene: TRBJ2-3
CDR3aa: CASRPTGSDTQYF

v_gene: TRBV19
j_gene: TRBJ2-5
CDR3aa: CASSSSGPEETQYF

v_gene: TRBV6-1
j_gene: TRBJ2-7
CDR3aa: CASNHLGGRTYEQYF

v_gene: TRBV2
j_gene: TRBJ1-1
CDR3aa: CASSPGVPTEAFF

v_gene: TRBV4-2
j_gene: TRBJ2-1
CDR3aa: CASSQALARDEQFF

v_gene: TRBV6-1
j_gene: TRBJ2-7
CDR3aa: CASSEVGWEAAYEQYF

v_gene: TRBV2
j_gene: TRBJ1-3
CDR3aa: CASGVPPGNTIYF

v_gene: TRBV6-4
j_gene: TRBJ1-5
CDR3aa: CASSALTGFQPQHF